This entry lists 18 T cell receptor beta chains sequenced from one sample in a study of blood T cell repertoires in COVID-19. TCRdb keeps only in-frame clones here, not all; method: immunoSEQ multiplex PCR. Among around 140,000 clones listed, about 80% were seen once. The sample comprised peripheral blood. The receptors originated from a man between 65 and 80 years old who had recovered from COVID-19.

The CDR3 DNA sequence: TGTGCCAGCAGTCGGGACAAGATCTATGGCTACACCTTC. As protein: CASSRDKIYGYTF. The V and J genes are TRBV12-3 or TRBV12-4 and TRBJ1-2; tentative D call: TRBD1 (6 bases). CDR3 length: 13 amino acids. V was shortened by 5 bases and J by 4 bases, with 11 bases between the two germline ends.

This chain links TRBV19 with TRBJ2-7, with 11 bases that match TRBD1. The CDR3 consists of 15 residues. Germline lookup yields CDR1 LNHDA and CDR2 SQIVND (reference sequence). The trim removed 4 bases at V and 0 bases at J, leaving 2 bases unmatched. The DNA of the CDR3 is TGTGCCAGTAGTACCGGACAGGGGGCCTCCTACGAGCAGTACTTC. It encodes CASSTGQGASYEQYF.

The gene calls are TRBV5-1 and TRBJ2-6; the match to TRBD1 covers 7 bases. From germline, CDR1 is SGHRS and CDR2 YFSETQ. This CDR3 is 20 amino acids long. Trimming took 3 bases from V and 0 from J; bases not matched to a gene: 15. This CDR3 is CASSSSVPGQSFSGANVLTF. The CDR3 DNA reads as TGCGCCAGCAGCTCCTCCGTCCCGGGACAGAGCTTCTCTGGGGCCAACGTCCTGACTTTC.

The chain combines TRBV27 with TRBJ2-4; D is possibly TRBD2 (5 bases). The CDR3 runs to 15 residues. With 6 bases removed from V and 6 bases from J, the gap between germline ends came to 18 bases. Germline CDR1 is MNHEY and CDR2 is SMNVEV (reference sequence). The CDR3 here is CASSEQLGDANIQYF. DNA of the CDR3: TGTGCCAGCAGCGAACAACTAGGCGACGCAAACATTCAGTACTTC.

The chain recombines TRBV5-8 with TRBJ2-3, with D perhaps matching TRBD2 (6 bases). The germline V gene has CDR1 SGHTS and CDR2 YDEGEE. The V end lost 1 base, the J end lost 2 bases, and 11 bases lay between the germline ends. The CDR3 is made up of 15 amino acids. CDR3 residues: CASSLLGGTTDTQYF. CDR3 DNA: TGTGCCAGCAGCTTGCTTGGGGGGACCACAGATACGCAGTATTTT.

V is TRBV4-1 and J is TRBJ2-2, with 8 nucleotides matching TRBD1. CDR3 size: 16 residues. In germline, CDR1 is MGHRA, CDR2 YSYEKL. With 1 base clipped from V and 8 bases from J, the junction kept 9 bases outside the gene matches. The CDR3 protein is CASSQASGGGWGELFF. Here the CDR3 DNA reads TGCGCCAGCAGCCAAGCCTCAGGGGGCGGGTGGGGGGAGCTGTTTTTT.

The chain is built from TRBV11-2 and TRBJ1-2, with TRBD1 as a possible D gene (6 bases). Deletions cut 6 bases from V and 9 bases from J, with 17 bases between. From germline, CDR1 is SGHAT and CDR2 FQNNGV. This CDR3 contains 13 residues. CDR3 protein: CASRPEGGHSYTF. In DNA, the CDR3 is TGTGCCAGCAGACCGGAGGGGGGGCATAGCTACACCTTC.

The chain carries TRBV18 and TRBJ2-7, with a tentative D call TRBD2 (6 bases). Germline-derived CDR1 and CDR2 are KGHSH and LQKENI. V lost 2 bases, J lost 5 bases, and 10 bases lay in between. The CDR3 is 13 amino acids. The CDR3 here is CASSPTGEDEQYF. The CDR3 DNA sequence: TGTGCCAGCTCACCAACTGGGGAGGACGAGCAGTACTTC.

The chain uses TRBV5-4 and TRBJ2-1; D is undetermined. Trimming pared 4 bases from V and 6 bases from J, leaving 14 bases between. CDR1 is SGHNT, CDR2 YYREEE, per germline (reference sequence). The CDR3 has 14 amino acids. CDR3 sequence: CASSPIELINEQFF. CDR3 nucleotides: TGTGCCAGCAGCCCGATCGAGTTGATCAATGAGCAGTTCTTC.

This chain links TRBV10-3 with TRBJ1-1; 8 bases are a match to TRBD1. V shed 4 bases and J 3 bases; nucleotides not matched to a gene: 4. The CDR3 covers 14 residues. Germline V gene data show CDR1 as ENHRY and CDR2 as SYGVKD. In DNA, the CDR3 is TGTGCCATCAGTGGGACAGGGAGACACACTGAAGCTTTCTTT. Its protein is CAISGTGRHTEAFF.

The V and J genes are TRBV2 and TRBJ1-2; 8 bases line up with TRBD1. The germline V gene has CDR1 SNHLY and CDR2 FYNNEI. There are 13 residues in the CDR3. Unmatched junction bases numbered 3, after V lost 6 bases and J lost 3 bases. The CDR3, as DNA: TGTGCCAGCAGAGACAGGGGAGACTATGGCTACACCTTC. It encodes CASRDRGDYGYTF.

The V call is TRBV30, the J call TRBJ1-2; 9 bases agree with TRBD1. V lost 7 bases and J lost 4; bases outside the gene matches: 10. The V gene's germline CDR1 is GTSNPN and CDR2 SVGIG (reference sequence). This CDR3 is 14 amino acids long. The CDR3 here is CALNNRGPLYGYTF. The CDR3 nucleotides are TGTGCCTTAAATAACAGGGGGCCCCTCTATGGCTACACCTTC.

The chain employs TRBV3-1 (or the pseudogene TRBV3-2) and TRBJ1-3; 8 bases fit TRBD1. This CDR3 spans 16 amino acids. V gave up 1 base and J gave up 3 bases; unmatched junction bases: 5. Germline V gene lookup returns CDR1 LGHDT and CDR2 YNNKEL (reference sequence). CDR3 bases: TGTGCCAGCAGCCAAGCCCCAGGGGGCGGTGGAAACACCATATATTTT. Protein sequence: CASSQAPGGGGNTIYF.

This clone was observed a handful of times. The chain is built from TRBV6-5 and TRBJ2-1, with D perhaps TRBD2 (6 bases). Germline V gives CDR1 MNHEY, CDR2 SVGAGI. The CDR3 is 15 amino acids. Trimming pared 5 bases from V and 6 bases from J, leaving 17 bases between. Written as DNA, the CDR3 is TGTGCCAGCAGTCCCTCCAACGGGGACTCCAATGAGCAGTTCTTC. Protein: CASSPSNGDSNEQFF.

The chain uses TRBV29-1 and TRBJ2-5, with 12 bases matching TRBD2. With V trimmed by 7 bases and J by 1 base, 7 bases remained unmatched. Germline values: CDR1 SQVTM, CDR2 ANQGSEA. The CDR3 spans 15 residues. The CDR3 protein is CSANGLAGFQETQYF. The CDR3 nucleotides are TGCAGCGCCAACGGACTAGCGGGGTTCCAAGAGACCCAGTACTTC.

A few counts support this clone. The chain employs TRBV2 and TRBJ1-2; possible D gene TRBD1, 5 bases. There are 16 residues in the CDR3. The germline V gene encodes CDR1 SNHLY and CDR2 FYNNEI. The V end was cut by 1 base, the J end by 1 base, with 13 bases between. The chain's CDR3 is CASSEGGRGNNYGYTF. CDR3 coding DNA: TGTGCCAGCAGTGAAGGGGGCAGAGGTAATAACTATGGCTACACCTTC.

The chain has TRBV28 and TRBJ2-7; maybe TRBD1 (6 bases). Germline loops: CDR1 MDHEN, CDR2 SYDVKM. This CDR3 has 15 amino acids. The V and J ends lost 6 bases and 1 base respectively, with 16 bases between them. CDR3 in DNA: TGTGCCAGCAGCTTAGTAACAGGGATATCCTACGAGCAGTACTTC. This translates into CASSLVTGISYEQYF.

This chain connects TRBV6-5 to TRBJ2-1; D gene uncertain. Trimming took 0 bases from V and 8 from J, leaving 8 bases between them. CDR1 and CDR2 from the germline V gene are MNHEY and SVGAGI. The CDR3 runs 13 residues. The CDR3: CASSYSLGDEQFF. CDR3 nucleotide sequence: TGTGCCAGCAGTTACTCGCTGGGCGATGAGCAGTTCTTC.